These 3 T cell receptor beta chains were all obtained from the same sample, sequenced in a study of cytomegalovirus exposure and HLA in healthy donors. The repertoire was sequenced with immunoSEQ multiplex PCR; TCRdb's copy has only in-frame clones and lacks some. This table holds roughly 310,000 clones, nearly 90% found once. Sequencing was carried out using PBMCs. The source is a young man in good health and CMV-seronegative.

The chain employs TRBV11-1 and TRBJ1-2, with TRBD1 matching 8 bases. Germline-derived CDR1 and CDR2 are SGHAT and FQDESV (reference sequence). The ends lost 1 base at V and 4 bases at J; junction bases unmatched: 8. The CDR3 loop spans 16 amino acids. CDR3 bases: TGTGCCAGCAGCTTAGGACCGGACAGGGACTCCTATGGCTACACCTTC. Amino acids: CASSLGPDRDSYGYTF. Using reference TRBV11-1 and TRBJ1-2 for the parts outside the CDR3, the full variable domain is EAEVAQSPRYKITEKSQAVAFWCDPISGHATLYWYRQILGQGPELLVQFQDESVVDDSQLPKDRFSAERLKGVDSTLKIQPAELGDSAMYLCASSLGPDRDSYGYTFGSGTRLTVV.

This clone was counted a single time. V usage is TRBV4-3 and J usage is TRBJ2-3; 14 bases are a match to TRBD2. CDR1 and CDR2 from the germline V gene are LGHNA and YSLEER. The CDR3 sequence is 17 residues long. With V trimmed by 4 bases and J by 2 bases, 5 bases remained unmatched. In nucleotides, the CDR3 is TGCGCCAGCAGCCGCGGACTAGCGGGGGGACCCACAGATACGCAGTATTTT. Protein sequence: CASSRGLAGGPTDTQYF.

The gene calls are TRBV5-6 and TRBJ1-5, with a tentative D call TRBD1 (6 bases). CDR1 is SGHDT, CDR2 YYEEEE, per germline. This CDR3 is 14 amino acids long. V gave up 5 bases and J gave up 7 bases, with 16 bases separating them. Here the CDR3 reads CASSYSTGLQPQHF. In nucleotides, the CDR3 is TGTGCCAGCAGTTATTCGACAGGCCTGCAGCCCCAGCATTTT.